This T cell receptor beta chain originates from a study of read filtering for tumor transcriptome and immune sequencing. On the study more broadly: Per sample, TCR-region reads ranged about 4.05 to 11 million by IR-seq, about 75 to 1,300 by RNA-seq.

Regarding the study as a whole: The CD138-negative fraction was mixed bone marrow immune cells, not pure T cells. Correlation between methods rose after single-read clonotypes were removed.

This library used around 0.4 ug RNA and molecular barcoded adaptors spanning alpha/delta and beta/gamma chains. One entry per CDR3 protein results from TCRdb running MiXCR on the reads. The table includes 30,000 to 40,000 distinct CDR3 sequences, 13% to 15% detected once. Per the germline V gene, CDR1 is SGHVS and CDR2 is FNYEAQ. With 5 bases clipped from V and 4 bases from J, the junction kept 7 bases outside the gene matches. CDR3 size: 14 residues. This clonotype was counted ten times or more. Antigen unknown. Sampling of bone marrow took place during active disease in every patient. Sequences were obtained from a population of CD138-negative cells sorted from bone marrow. The TCR was taken from a donor aged 40 or older with multiple myeloma. The chain is built from TRBV7-6 and TRBJ1-1, with 7 bases lining up with TRBD1. The CDR3 loop reads CASSARPGGTEAFF. The CDR3 nucleotides read TGTGCCAGCAGCGCCCGACCAGGGGGCACTGAAGCTTTCTTT.